The rows below give T cell receptor beta chains drawn from one sample of a study of control samples from healthy donors and cancer patients. The data were produced by immunoSEQ multiplex PCR, yet TCRdb's version contains in-frame clones alone and is incomplete. The sample has approximately 44,000 clones, 70% to 75% seen once. The sample comprised formalin-fixed, paraffin-embedded tissue. These receptors originate from a male donor with melanoma. Each CDR3 is given with its conserved first and last residue. A D gene is named only where the DNA matches it firmly. Rows give clone size only sometimes, using once, few, many, or a class for an expanded clone.

d_gene	v_gene	abundance	j_gene	CDR3aa	CDR3nt
-	TRBV6-5	-	TRBJ2-5	CASSPLRGPPETQYF	TGTGCCAGCAGCCCCCTCCGGGGCCCCCCAGAGACCCAGTACTTC
-	TRBV28	-	TRBJ2-1	CASSLGYSGGSYNEQFF	TGTGCCAGCAGTTTAGGGTATAGCGGTGGCTCCTACAATGAGCAGTTCTTC
TRBD2	TRBV14	-	TRBJ2-1	CASSQIPSGSLGQFF	TGTGCCAGCAGCCAAATACCCAGCGGGAGTCTAGGGCAGTTCTTC
-	TRBV7-3	-	TRBJ1-1	CASSLIYGSPEAFF	TGTGCCAGCAGCTTAATCTACGGCAGTCCTGAAGCTTTCTTT
TRBD2	TRBV6-5	-	TRBJ2-3	CASRASGSTDTQYF	TGTGCCAGCCGGGCTAGCGGGAGCACAGATACGCAGTATTTT
-	TRBV4-2	-	TRBJ2-1	CASSYRESSLNNEQFF	TGTGCCAGCAGTTACCGGGAGTCGAGCCTTAACAATGAGCAGTTCTTC
-	TRBV28	-	TRBJ1-1	CASSPYTGFGNTEAFF	TGTGCCAGCAGCCCCTATACAGGGTTTGGGAACACTGAAGCTTTCTTT
-	TRBV9	-	TRBJ1-5	CASSVGGTGNQPQHF	TGTGCCAGCAGCGTAGGGGGGACCGGCAATCAGCCCCAGCATTTT
-	TRBV15	-	TRBJ2-7	CATSRDTRDFGEQYF	TGTGCCACCAGCAGAGATACTCGGGACTTCGGCGAGCAGTACTTC
TRBD1	TRBV19	-	TRBJ1-3	CASSPGTAGNTIYF	TGTGCCAGTTCGCCGGGGACAGCTGGAAACACCATATATTTT
-	TRBV7-9	-	TRBJ1-1	CAGRQMNTEAFF	TGTGCCGGTCGACAGATGAACACTGAAGCTTTCTTT
-	TRBV21-1	-	TRBJ1-4	CASSIPGTENEKLFF	TGTGCCAGCAGCATTCCCGGGACAGAGAATGAAAAACTGTTTTTT
-	TRBV5-6	-	TRBJ1-5	CASSPYGGGFQPQHF	TGTGCCAGCAGCCCATACGGGGGGGGTTTTCAGCCCCAGCATTTT
-	TRBV7-2	-	TRBJ1-5	CASSLPSGSNQPQHF	TGTGCCAGCAGCCTACCGTCAGGGAGCAATCAGCCCCAGCATTTT
-	TRBV7-9	-	TRBJ2-3	CASSLSMATQYF	TGTGCCAGCAGCTTATCTATGGCTACGCAGTATTTT
-	TRBV13	large	TRBJ2-7	CASSLVDSYEQYF	TGTGCCAGCAGCTTAGTAGACAGTTACGAGCAGTACTTC